One sample yielded the 14 T cell receptor beta chains listed below, sequenced in a study of EBV T-cell therapy then PD-1 blockade in nasopharyngeal carcinoma. These receptors' antigens are unknown. Sample treatment: AdE1-LMPpoly-expanded autologous EBV-specific T-cell therapy followed by anti-PD-1 nivolumab. Some clones are missing from TCRdb's copy, which holds only in-frame ones; the method was immunoSEQ multiplex PCR. The table records some 21,000 clones, under 90% of them present only once. Here the sequenced sample was CD8+ T cells from blood, taken at day 61 from a patient whose treatment included autologous EBV-specific T cells and nivolumab. These receptors were taken from a man aged 35 to 55 with nasopharyngeal carcinoma.

The chain recombines TRBV28 with TRBJ1-1; unclear D gene. The V gene's germline CDR1 is MDHEN and CDR2 SYDVKM. V was clipped by 8 bases and J by 0 bases, with 16 bases between them. The CDR3 is 15 residues long. This chain's CDR3 is CASSLEGLMNTEAFF. The CDR3 DNA reads as TGTGCCAGCTCGTTGGAAGGACTCATGAACACTGAAGCTTTCTTT.

The chain combines TRBV10-1 with TRBJ2-5; 7 bases are a match to TRBD2. The V gene's germline CDR1 is WNHNN and CDR2 SYGVQD (reference sequence). V gave up 8 bases and J gave up 2 bases; unmatched junction bases: 14. This CDR3 region has 16 residues. CDR3 bases: TGCGCCAGCGGCCTGGGCCCTAGCGGCCTACAAGAGACCCAGTACTTC. Its translation is CASGLGPSGLQETQYF.

The chain has TRBV4-2 and TRBJ2-1; 9 nucleotides match TRBD1. After removal of 2 bases from V and 7 bases from J, the junction contained 6 bases not matched to a gene. The CDR3 contains 15 residues. Per the germline V gene, CDR1 is LGHNA and CDR2 is YNFKEQ. In nucleotides, the CDR3 is TGTGCCAGCAGCCAACCCCTAGACAGGGGGAATGAGCAGTTCTTC. Amino acid sequence: CASSQPLDRGNEQFF.

The chain uses TRBV7-2 and TRBJ2-6; 7 bases fit TRBD1. The junction had 16 bases not matched to a gene; V was cut back by 5 bases and J by 3 bases. CDR1 SGHTA and CDR2 FQGNSA come from the germline V gene. The CDR3 spans 19 residues. The CDR3 is CASSPTWQGVGGGANVLTF. The CDR3 region has the DNA TGTGCCAGCAGCCCTACCTGGCAGGGGGTCGGTGGTGGGGCCAACGTCCTGACTTTC.

V is TRBV7-6 and J is TRBJ2-7; D is unresolved. CDR3 size: 13 residues. From germline, CDR1 is SGHVS and CDR2 FNYEAQ. Trimming took 1 base from V and 3 from J, leaving 7 bases between them. CDR3 in amino acids: CASSLGGGYEQYF. The CDR3 DNA reads as TGTGCCAGCAGCTTAGGCGGCGGCTACGAGCAGTACTTC.

This rearrangement joins TRBV4-2 to TRBJ2-3; TRBD2 agrees at 13 bases. This CDR3 is built from 16 residues. V lost 0 bases, J lost 4 bases, and 1 base stayed unmatched. In germline, CDR1 is LGHNA, CDR2 YNFKEQ. The CDR3 nucleotides are TGTGCCAGCAGCCAAGATGGGACTAGCGGGGCAGATACGCAGTATTTT. It translates to CASSQDGTSGADTQYF.

The chain has TRBV5-4 and TRBJ1-1; the D is unclear. Germline CDR1 is SGHNT and CDR2 is YYREEE (reference sequence). The CDR3 covers 14 residues. V shed 0 bases and J shed 1 base, with 7 bases lying between them. CDR3 protein: CASSLVSRNTEAFF. The CDR3 DNA follows: TGTGCCAGCAGCTTGGTTTCACGGAACACTGAAGCTTTCTTT.

The chain uses TRBV9 and TRBJ1-2; D gene unclear. CDR1 and CDR2 from the germline V gene are SGDLS and YYNGEE. The V end was cut by 0 bases, the J end by 1 base, with 7 bases between. This CDR3 spans 14 amino acids. The CDR3 sequence is CASSVAGDNYGYTF. The CDR3 DNA sequence: TGTGCCAGCAGCGTAGCCGGGGATAACTATGGCTACACCTTC.

This clone was counted a few times. J is TRBJ2-5 and V is TRBV7-9; D perhaps matches TRBD2 (6 bases). This CDR3 spans 13 amino acids. The V end lost 3 bases, the J end lost 2 bases, and 7 bases lay between the germline ends. CDR1 is SEHNR and CDR2 is FQNEAQ in the germline V gene (reference sequence). This CDR3 reads CASSFSGQETQYF. CDR3 coding DNA: TGTGCCAGCAGCTTTAGCGGACAAGAGACCCAGTACTTC.

The rearrangement uses TRBV19 and TRBJ2-3; possibly TRBD2 for D (5 bases). The germline V gene encodes CDR1 LNHDA and CDR2 SQIVND (reference sequence). Trimming pared 2 bases from V and 5 bases from J, leaving 20 bases between. This CDR3 is 17 amino acids long. CDR3 sequence (DNA): TGTGCCAGTAGTATAAGGCCAAGGAGGTACCTGATAGATACGCAGTATTTT. Translated: CASSIRPRRYLIDTQYF.

The chain links TRBV9 to TRBJ1-2; 9 bases are shared with TRBD1. The length of the CDR3 is 13 residues. V dropped 6 bases and J dropped 3; count of bases not matched to a gene: 3. The germline CDR1 and CDR2 sequences are SGDLS and YYNGEE. The CDR3 loop reads CASTTGGDYGYTF. CDR3 bases: TGTGCCAGCACGACAGGGGGAGACTATGGCTACACCTTC.

This clone occurred a few times. The chain joins TRBV2 to TRBJ1-5; D uncertain. The CDR3 runs to 14 residues. Trimming took off 4 bases at V and 0 bases at J, with 7 bases between the two ends. Germline V lookup: CDR1 SNHLY, CDR2 FYNNEI. The CDR3 is CASSGSYSNQPQHF. CDR3 DNA: TGTGCCAGCAGTGGCTCTTATAGCAATCAGCCCCAGCATTTT.

The chain links TRBV6-4 to TRBJ2-1; 12 bases line up with TRBD2. The CDR3 loop spans 15 amino acids. V lost 4 bases to trimming and J lost 4 bases; unmatched junction nucleotides: 2. Germline CDR1 reads MRHNA; CDR2 reads SNTAGT. The CDR3 region is CASSGTSGGYNEQFF. The CDR3 DNA sequence: TGTGCCAGCAGTGGCACTAGCGGGGGGTACAATGAGCAGTTCTTC.

The V gene is TRBV20-1, the J gene TRBJ2-1, with D hard to call. The CDR3 has 14 amino acids. Germline CDR1 and CDR2: DFQATT and SNEGSKA (reference sequence). Trimming left V 3 bases short and J 0 bases short, with 9 bases between. In nucleotides, the CDR3 is TGCAGTGCTAGTGAAGAGAGCTCCTACAATGAGCAGTTCTTC. This gives the protein CSASEESSYNEQFF.